These 2 T cell receptor beta chains came from one sample sequenced in a study of tumor and adjacent non-tumor tissue in lung cancer (dated by TCRdb to between 2018 and 2020). Libraries were constructed by multiplex PCR. For sequencing, an Illumina HiSeq 2500 was employed. Following protocols modified from ARM-PCR, the researchers constructed TCRbeta libraries through three rounds of nested PCR with primers (Table S4). Using fastp trimming at Q25 and MiXCR clonotype assembly, TCRdb reanalyzed the public sequencing data and kept in-frame beta chains. Each CDR3 protein gets just one entry, which takes the most common genes and DNA from the rows behind it. The sample table shows roughly 76,000 distinct CDR3 sequences, and about two thirds are seen once. The ten largest clones represent roughly 12% of the sample. RNA was isolated from bulk, unsorted tissue, and RNA quality was assessed with a NanoDrop ND-1000 and an Agilent 2100.

Specimen: lung tumor tissue. Receptor source: a woman in her 70s with non-small cell lung cancer.

On this clonotype itself: Possible read error: a much larger clone is one base away. The chain employs TRBV28 and TRBJ2-7; TRBD1 agrees at 8 bases. CDR1 MDHEN and CDR2 SYDVKM come from the germline V gene. The CDR3 is 15 amino acids. V lost 7 bases and J lost 2; bases outside the gene matches: 10. The CDR3 sequence: CASNQAGQDPYEQYF. DNA for the CDR3: TGTGCCAGCAATCAGGCGGGACAGGACCCCTACGAGCAGTACTTC.

Of note for this clonotype: The germline gene is not matched at one end of the junction; a read error may be the cause. The genes are TRBV6-5 and TRBJ2-3; D call uncertain. The CDR3 is made up of 13 amino acids. Germline CDR1 MNHEY, CDR2 SVGAGI. CDR3 DNA: TGTGCCAGCGGTCCCCCGGCCCCAAATACGCACTATTTT. Translated: CASGPPAPNTHYF.